Presented here are 8 T cell receptor beta chains from one specimen sequenced in a study of T-cell memory formation after mild COVID-19. MiXCR, run by TCRdb on the 5' RACE reads, gives a single entry per CDR3 protein. Counted here are around 310,000 distinct CDR3 sequences, roughly 15% occurring once; the ten biggest clones make up approximately 20%. Sequencing input: PBMCs or a T cell subset sorted from them (not recorded which). The origin of the receptors is a man between 18 and 29 years old who had mild COVID-19 (a few samples of this study predate the infection). Cell type and time point are not known.

This clonotype was seen ten or more times. This chain joins TRBV6-5 and TRBJ2-3, with a weak D call TRBD2 (6 bases). V was trimmed by 2 bases and J by 3 bases, leaving 15 bases between them. The CDR3 is made up of 16 amino acids. Germline assignment: CDR1 MNHEY and CDR2 SVGAGI. The DNA of the CDR3 is TGTGCCAGCAGTTACCTGGGGGGAGGACGGACAGATACGCAGTATTTT. Translated, it gives CASSYLGGGRTDTQYF.

This clonotype was counted only a few times. The V gene is TRBV7-9, the J gene TRBJ1-2; D remains ambiguous. The V end lost 5 bases, the J end lost 2 bases, and 12 bases lay between the germline ends. This CDR3 contains 14 residues. Germline V gene sequence: CDR1 SEHNR, CDR2 FQNEAQ (reference sequence). CDR3 sequence (DNA): TGTGCCAGCAGCCCCCAGTACAGAAACTATGGCTACACCTTC. This translates into CASSPQYRNYGYTF.

This chain joins TRBV7-9 and TRBJ2-7; 7 bases fit TRBD1. V dropped 5 bases and J dropped 3; count of bases not matched to a gene: 4. Germline loops: CDR1 SEHNR, CDR2 FQNEAQ (reference sequence). The CDR3 covers 13 residues. The CDR3 nucleotides read TGTGCCAGCAGCCCCCGGACAGGCTACGAGCAGTACTTC. Its translation: CASSPRTGYEQYF.

The chain combines TRBV12-3 or TRBV12-4 with TRBJ1-2; possibly TRBD1 for D (5 bases). Trimming left V 5 bases short and J 7 bases short, with 14 bases between. The CDR3 consists of 13 residues. This CDR3 is CASSPQEGSGYTF. As DNA, the CDR3 is TGTGCCAGCAGTCCACAGGAGGGCTCTGGCTACACCTTC.

This clonotype was counted only a few times. The rearrangement joins TRBV20-1 to TRBJ1-2; D possibly corresponds to TRBD1 (6 bases). Germline lookup yields CDR1 DFQATT and CDR2 SNEGSKA (reference sequence). The CDR3 consists of 13 residues. Trimming stripped 6 bases from V and 1 base from J, with 12 bases between. CDR3 residues: CSAAIQGNYGYTF. DNA for the CDR3: TGCAGTGCCGCGATACAGGGTAACTATGGCTACACCTTC.

The chain combines TRBV28 with TRBJ2-3; D not certain. Germline lookup yields CDR1 MDHEN and CDR2 SYDVKM. V lost 2 bases and J lost 2, with 8 bases in between. The length of the CDR3 is 14 residues. The chain's CDR3 is CASSLEQLTDTQYF. In nucleotides, the CDR3 is TGTGCCAGCAGTTTAGAACAGCTCACAGATACGCAGTATTTT.

The chain joins TRBV30 to TRBJ1-5, with 10 bases fitting TRBD1. The CDR3 covers 14 residues. Per the germline V gene, CDR1 is GTSNPN and CDR2 is SVGIG (reference sequence). With V trimmed by 3 bases and J by 6 bases, 5 bases remained unmatched. In DNA form, the CDR3 reads TGTGCCTGGAGCAAGACAGGGGGCAGTCAGCCCCAGCATTTT. This sequence encodes CAWSKTGGSQPQHF.

This clonotype was recorded a few times. V gene TRBV29-1 combines with J gene TRBJ2-1; TRBD2 agrees at 7 bases. The CDR3 is 15 amino acids. V shed 6 bases and J 0 bases; nucleotides not matched to a gene: 8. Per the germline V gene, CDR1 is SQVTM and CDR2 is ANQGSEA. The CDR3 bases are TGCAGCGTCAGCCTTAGCGGGTCCTCCTACAATGAGCAGTTCTTC. Translation gives CSVSLSGSSYNEQFF.